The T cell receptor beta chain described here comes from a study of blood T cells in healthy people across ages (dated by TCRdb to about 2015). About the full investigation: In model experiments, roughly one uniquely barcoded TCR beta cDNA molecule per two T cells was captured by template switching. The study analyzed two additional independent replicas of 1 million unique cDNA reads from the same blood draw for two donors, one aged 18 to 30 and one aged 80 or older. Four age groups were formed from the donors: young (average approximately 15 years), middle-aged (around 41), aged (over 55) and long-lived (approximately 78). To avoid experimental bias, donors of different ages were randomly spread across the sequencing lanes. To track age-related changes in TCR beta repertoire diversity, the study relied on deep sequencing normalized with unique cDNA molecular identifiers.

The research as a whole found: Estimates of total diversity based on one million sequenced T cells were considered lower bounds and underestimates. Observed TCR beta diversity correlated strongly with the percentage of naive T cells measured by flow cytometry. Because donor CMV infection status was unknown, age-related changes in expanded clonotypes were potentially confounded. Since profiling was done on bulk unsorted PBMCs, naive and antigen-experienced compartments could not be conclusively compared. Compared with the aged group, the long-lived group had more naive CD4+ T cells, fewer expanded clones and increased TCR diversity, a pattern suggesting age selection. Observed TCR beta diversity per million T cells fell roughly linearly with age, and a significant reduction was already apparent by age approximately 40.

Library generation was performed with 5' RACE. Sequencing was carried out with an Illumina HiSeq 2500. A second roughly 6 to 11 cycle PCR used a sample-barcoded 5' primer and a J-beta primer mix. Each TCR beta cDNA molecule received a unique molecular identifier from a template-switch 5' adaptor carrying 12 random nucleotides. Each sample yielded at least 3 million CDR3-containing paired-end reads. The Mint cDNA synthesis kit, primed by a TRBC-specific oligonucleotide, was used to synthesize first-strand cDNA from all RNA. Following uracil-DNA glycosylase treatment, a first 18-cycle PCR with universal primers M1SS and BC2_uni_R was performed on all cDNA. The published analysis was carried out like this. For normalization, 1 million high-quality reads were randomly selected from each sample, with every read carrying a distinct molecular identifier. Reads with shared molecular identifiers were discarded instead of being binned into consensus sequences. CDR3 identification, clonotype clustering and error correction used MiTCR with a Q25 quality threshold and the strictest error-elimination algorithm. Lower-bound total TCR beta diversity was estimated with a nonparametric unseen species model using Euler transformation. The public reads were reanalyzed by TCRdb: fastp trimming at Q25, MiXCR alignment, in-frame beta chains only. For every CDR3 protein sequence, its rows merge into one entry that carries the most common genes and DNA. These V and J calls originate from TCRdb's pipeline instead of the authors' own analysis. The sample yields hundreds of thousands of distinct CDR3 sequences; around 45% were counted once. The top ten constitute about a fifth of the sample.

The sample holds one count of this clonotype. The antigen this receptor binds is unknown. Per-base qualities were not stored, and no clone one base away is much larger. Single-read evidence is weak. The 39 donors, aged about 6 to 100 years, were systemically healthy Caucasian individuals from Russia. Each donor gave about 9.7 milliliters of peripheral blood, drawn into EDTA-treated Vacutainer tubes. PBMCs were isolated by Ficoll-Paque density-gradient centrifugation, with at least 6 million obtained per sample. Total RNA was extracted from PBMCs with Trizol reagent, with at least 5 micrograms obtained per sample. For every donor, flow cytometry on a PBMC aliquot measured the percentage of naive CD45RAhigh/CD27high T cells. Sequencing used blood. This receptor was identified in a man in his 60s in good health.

Read as DNA, the sequence is TGCGCCAGCAGCCAAGGGTCCGGCATTCAGTACTTC. The translation is CASSQGSGIQYF. The rearranged segments are TRBV4-1 and TRBJ2-4; no D segment can be confidently identified. The CDR1 and CDR2 encoded by the germline V gene are MGHRA and YSYEKL. There are 12 amino acids in the CDR3, from cysteine to phenylalanine inclusive. Only CDR3 DNA is held: 36 bases, read in frame from base 1. Cut back by 1 base and 9 bases, the V and J ends lie 7 bases apart.